This entry lists 28 T cell receptor beta chains sequenced from one sample in a study of cytotoxic CD8 clonotypes in ibrutinib-treated CLL. Assay: immunoSEQ multiplex PCR; the TCRdb copy retains only in-frame clones and omits some. The table shows tens of thousands of clones, with around 72% occurring only once. The material was PBMCs, obtained before ibrutinib treatment. The receptor source for this set is a human donor with chronic lymphocytic leukemia.

The V call is TRBV4-1, the J call TRBJ1-2, with 7 bases fitting TRBD1. CDR1 and CDR2 from the germline V gene are MGHRA and YSYEKL. CDR3 size: 17 residues. V lost 1 base, J lost 0 bases, and 8 bases stayed unmatched. In nucleotides, the CDR3 is TGCGCCAGCAGCCAAGGAGTGGACAGGCTGGCTAACTATGGCTACACCTTC. It specifies CASSQGVDRLANYGYTF.

The chain has TRBV6-5 and TRBJ2-1; possible D gene TRBD2, 5 bases. The CDR3 has 12 residues. Germline V gene lookup returns CDR1 MNHEY and CDR2 SVGAGI. With 6 bases removed from V and 6 bases from J, the gap between germline ends came to 9 bases. CDR3 bases: TGTGCCAGCAGCGGACTTTCCAATGAGCAGTTCTTC. Amino acids: CASSGLSNEQFF.

This chain links TRBV9 with TRBJ1-1; 8 nucleotides match TRBD1. Germline V gives CDR1 SGDLS, CDR2 YYNGEE. The CDR3 covers 17 residues. V dropped 4 bases and J dropped 4; count of bases not matched to a gene: 15. The CDR3 nucleotides are TGTGCCAGCAGCCCAACAGGGGGGGGTTTCGCTGGCACTGAAGCTTTCTTT. It specifies CASSPTGGGFAGTEAFF.

This rearrangement joins TRBV30 to TRBJ2-1; no definite D call. There are 17 residues in the CDR3. Trimming cost V 2 bases and J 1 base, with 18 bases left between them. Germline V gene data show CDR1 as GTSNPN and CDR2 as SVGIG (reference sequence). CDR3 in amino acids: CAWSIVPLVISYNEQFF. The CDR3 DNA reads as TGTGCCTGGAGTATAGTTCCGTTGGTAATTTCCTACAATGAGCAGTTCTTC. The whole variable domain, filled in from reference TRBV30 and TRBJ2-1, reads SQTIHQWPATLVQPVGSPLSLECTVEGTSNPNLYWYRQAAGRGLQLLFYSVGIGQISSEVPQNLSASRPQDRQFILSSKKLLLSDSGFYLCAWSIVPLVISYNEQFFGPGTRLTVL.

The gene calls are TRBV11-2 and TRBJ1-2; D not resolved. Germline assignment: CDR1 SGHAT and CDR2 FQNNGV. This CDR3 region has 14 residues. Trimming stripped 0 bases from V and 5 bases from J, with 10 bases between. This CDR3 reads CASSLDLGRYGYTF. The CDR3 DNA reads TGTGCCAGCAGCTTAGATTTGGGGAGATATGGCTACACCTTC.

J is TRBJ2-7 and V is TRBV4-1, with TRBD1 matching 8 bases. Germline trimming cut 0 bases from V and 5 bases from J; bases unmatched to any gene: 9. This CDR3 has 16 amino acids. CDR1 is MGHRA, CDR2 YSYEKL, per germline. CDR3 DNA sequence: TGCGCCAGCAGCCAAGATCGGACAGGGACCTTGGACGAGCAGTACTTC. This sequence encodes CASSQDRTGTLDEQYF.

The chain links TRBV9 to TRBJ2-1; 12 positions agree with TRBD2. This CDR3 has 16 amino acids. V lost 4 bases and J lost 7; bases outside the gene matches: 9. Germline V gives CDR1 SGDLS, CDR2 YYNGEE. CDR3 in DNA: TGTGCCAGCAGCCGAGATCTAGCGGGGGGGCGTAATGAGCAGTTCTTC. Translated, it gives CASSRDLAGGRNEQFF.

This clone occurred a few times. This chain joins TRBV19 and TRBJ1-2; 7 positions match TRBD1. This CDR3 comprises 15 residues. V was clipped by 6 bases and J by 4 bases; unmatched bases: 11. Germline CDR1 is LNHDA and CDR2 is SQIVND (reference sequence). The CDR3 reads CASRRTGVASYGYTF. The CDR3 DNA sequence: TGTGCCAGTAGGCGGACAGGCGTGGCGAGCTATGGCTACACCTTC.

This clone has more than one count but fewer than ten. V usage is TRBV7-2 and J usage is TRBJ2-1; TRBD1 is a possible D gene (6 bases). Trimming cost V 5 bases and J 0 bases, with 14 bases left between them. CDR3 length: 16 residues. The germline V gene has CDR1 SGHTA and CDR2 FQGNSA. The CDR3 region is CASSGWTALSYNEQFF. The CDR3 coding sequence is TGTGCCAGCAGCGGATGGACAGCCCTCTCCTACAATGAGCAGTTCTTC.

The chain employs TRBV4-3 and TRBJ2-5; the D gene is possibly TRBD1 (7 bases). Germline values: CDR1 LGHNA, CDR2 YSLEER. Deletions cut 3 bases from V and 5 bases from J, with 16 bases between. This CDR3 spans 15 amino acids. CDR3 sequence reads: CASSHAGGFVETQYF. The CDR3, as DNA: TGCGCCAGCAGCCACGCAGGGGGGTTTGTGGAGACCCAGTACTTC.

The rearrangement links TRBV7-3 to TRBJ2-3; 7 positions match TRBD2. Per germline, CDR1 SGHTA and CDR2 FQGTGA. The ends lost 5 bases at V and 0 bases at J; junction bases unmatched: 8. The CDR3 sequence is 16 residues long. CDR3 bases: TGTGCCAGCAGCCGAGCAGCGGGGACGAGCACAGATACGCAGTATTTT. It is translated as CASSRAAGTSTDTQYF.

The chain links TRBV7-2 to TRBJ2-3, with 10 bases lining up with TRBD1. Looked up from germline, CDR1 is SGHTA and CDR2 is FQGNSA. After removal of 2 bases from V and 6 bases from J, the junction contained 11 bases not matched to a gene. The CDR3 has 17 residues. This CDR3 is CASSLIFGTGDKDTQYF. In DNA form, the CDR3 reads TGTGCCAGCAGCTTAATTTTCGGGACAGGGGATAAGGATACGCAGTATTTT.

The chain is built from TRBV11-3 and TRBJ2-3; 10 nucleotides agree with TRBD2. CDR1 is SGHNT and CDR2 is YENEEA in the germline V gene. This CDR3 contains 16 residues. The V and J ends lost 4 bases and 6 bases, in that order; junction bases with no gene match: 10. This CDR3 reads CASSSSGSYEDDTQYF. DNA for the CDR3: TGTGCCAGCAGCTCTAGCGGGAGTTACGAGGACGATACGCAGTATTTT.

The chain uses TRBV5-1 and TRBJ2-5, with D possibly matching TRBD2 (6 bases). CDR1 and CDR2 (germline): SGHRS, YFSETQ. The CDR3 consists of 12 residues. Trimming pared 1 base from V and 5 bases from J, leaving 6 bases between. This CDR3 is CASSLRGETQYF. The CDR3 DNA sequence: TGCGCCAGCAGCTTGCGGGGGGAGACCCAGTACTTC.

The gene calls are TRBV5-1 and TRBJ2-7, with TRBD2 matching 7 bases. V was clipped by 0 bases and J by 4 bases; unmatched bases: 7. Germline loops: CDR1 SGHRS, CDR2 YFSETQ. The CDR3 length is 15 residues. The CDR3 here is CASSLAASGTYEQYF. In nucleotides, the CDR3 is TGCGCCAGCAGCTTGGCGGCTAGCGGTACATACGAGCAGTACTTC. Complete variable domain (other parts from reference TRBV5-1 and TRBJ2-7): KAGVTQTPRYLIKTRGQQVTLSCSPISGHRSVSWYQQTPGQGLQFLFEYFSETQRNKGNFPGRFSGRQFSNSRSEMNVSTLELGDSALYLCASSLAASGTYEQYFGPGTRLTVT.

The gene calls are TRBV7-9 and TRBJ2-3, with unresolved D. CDR1 SEHNR and CDR2 FQNEAQ come from the germline V gene (reference sequence). The CDR3 sequence is 12 residues long. Deletions cut 4 bases from V and 6 bases from J, with 8 bases between. CDR3 coding DNA: TGTGCCAGCAGCTCCTTCTTGGATACGCAGTATTTT. This codes for CASSSFLDTQYF. The complete variable domain, with remaining parts taken from reference TRBV7-9 and TRBJ2-3, reads DTGVSQNPRHKITKRGQNVTFRCDPISEHNRLYWYRQTLGQGPEFLTYFQNEAQLEKSRLLSDRFSAERPKGSFSTLEIQRTEQGDSAMYLCASSSFLDTQYFGPGTRLTVL.

The chain is built from TRBV7-2 and TRBJ2-1; D gene unclear. Looked up from germline, CDR1 is SGHTA and CDR2 is FQGNSA. Trimming took off 4 bases at V and 4 bases at J, with 8 bases between the two ends. The CDR3 has 13 residues. The CDR3 region has the DNA TGTGCCAGCAGCTGGCACATGTACAATGAGCAGTTCTTC. Translation gives CASSWHMYNEQFF.

The chain is built from TRBV9 and TRBJ1-5; D might be TRBD1 (6 bases). The V gene lost 4 bases and the J gene lost 4 bases, with 15 bases spanning the gap. The CDR3 loop spans 15 amino acids. The germline V gene has CDR1 SGDLS and CDR2 YYNGEE. CDR3 in DNA: TGTGCCAGCAGCCCTTTAGGGGGGGGAAATCAGCCCCAGCATTTT. Amino acid sequence: CASSPLGGGNQPQHF.

The rearrangement joins TRBV5-5 to TRBJ2-7, with a tentative D call TRBD2 (5 bases). The CDR3 runs to 15 residues. Trimming cost V 2 bases and J 6 bases, with 18 bases left between them. The germline CDR1 and CDR2 sequences are SGHKS and YYEKEE (reference sequence). CDR3: CASSLTHAVAGEQYF. As DNA, the CDR3 is TGTGCCAGCAGCTTAACTCATGCGGTCGCGGGCGAGCAGTACTTC. The whole variable domain, filled in from reference TRBV5-5 and TRBJ2-7, reads DAGVTQSPTHLIKTRGQQVTLRCSPISGHKSVSWYQQVLGQGPQFIFQYYEKEERGRGNFPDRFSARQFPNYSSELNVNALLLGDSALYLCASSLTHAVAGEQYFGPGTRLTVT.

V is TRBV18 and J is TRBJ2-7, with 13 bases that match TRBD2. CDR1 and CDR2 (germline): KGHSH, LQKENI. V lost 9 bases, J lost 4 bases, and 9 bases stayed unmatched. This CDR3 is built from 15 residues. The CDR3 sequence: CASTPGTSGIYEQYF. Here the CDR3 DNA reads TGTGCCAGTACCCCGGGGACTAGCGGGATTTACGAGCAGTACTTC. The full variable domain, completed using reference TRBV18 and TRBJ2-7, is NAGVMQNPRHLVRRRGQEARLRCSPMKGHSHVYWYRQLPEEGLKFMVYLQKENIIDESGMPKERFSAEFPKEGPSILRIQQVVRGDSAAYFCASTPGTSGIYEQYFGPGTRLTVT.

The chain uses TRBV30 and TRBJ2-7, with 9 bases matching TRBD2. The CDR3 has 15 residues. Germline assignment: CDR1 GTSNPN and CDR2 SVGIG (reference sequence). J gave up 6 bases and V 4 bases, and 13 bases lay outside the gene matches. The chain's CDR3 is CAWMASGTIVSEQYF. As DNA, the CDR3 is TGTGCCTGGATGGCTAGCGGGACGATAGTCAGCGAGCAGTACTTC.

The chain employs TRBV27 and TRBJ2-2; no clear D gene. V was clipped by 6 bases and J by 5 bases, with 10 bases between them. Looked up from germline, CDR1 is MNHEY and CDR2 is SMNVEV (reference sequence). CDR3 size: 13 residues. The CDR3 here is CASRPTSTGELFF. The CDR3 DNA reads TGTGCCAGCAGGCCTACAAGTACCGGGGAGCTGTTTTTT.

This clone was observed a handful of times. The gene calls are TRBV7-2 and TRBJ2-7; no reliable D call. The CDR3 contains 18 residues. V lost 2 bases, J lost 0 bases, and 20 bases lay in between. CDR1 is SGHTA, CDR2 FQGNSA, per germline. The CDR3 is CASSLKRGSPTVSYEQYF. Here the CDR3 DNA reads TGTGCCAGCAGCTTAAAGAGAGGTAGTCCCACAGTCTCCTACGAGCAGTACTTC.

The chain uses TRBV6-5 and TRBJ2-7, with D possibly being TRBD1 (6 bases). Germline V CDR1 and CDR2: MNHEY, SVGAGI. The V and J ends lost 6 bases and 1 base respectively, with 7 bases between them. The CDR3 loop spans 12 amino acids. CDR3 in amino acids: CASRQGSYEQYF. The CDR3 DNA is TGTGCCAGCAGACAGGGATCCTACGAGCAGTACTTC.

The rearrangement links TRBV7-9 to TRBJ2-2, with D perhaps TRBD1 (6 bases). There are 17 residues in the CDR3. Deletions cut 0 bases from V and 0 bases from J, with 11 bases between. CDR1 and CDR2 from the germline V gene are SEHNR and FQNEAQ (reference sequence). This chain's CDR3 is CASSLARDTTNTGELFF. Written as DNA, the CDR3 is TGTGCCAGCAGCTTAGCGAGGGACACCACGAACACCGGGGAGCTGTTTTTT. Drawing the rest from reference TRBV7-9 and TRBJ2-2, the complete variable domain is DTGVSQNPRHKITKRGQNVTFRCDPISEHNRLYWYRQTLGQGPEFLTYFQNEAQLEKSRLLSDRFSAERPKGSFSTLEIQRTEQGDSAMYLCASSLARDTTNTGELFFGEGSRLTVL.

The rearrangement joins TRBV27 to TRBJ2-7; possibly TRBD2 for D (6 bases). V lost 6 bases, J lost 0 bases, and 12 bases lay in between. CDR3 length: 14 amino acids. CDR1 and CDR2 from the germline V gene are MNHEY and SMNVEV (reference sequence). CDR3 residues: CASRRGPFSYEQYF. DNA of the CDR3: TGTGCCAGCAGGCGGGGTCCTTTCTCCTACGAGCAGTACTTC.

V usage is TRBV7-3 and J usage is TRBJ2-7, with 9 nucleotides matching TRBD2. In germline, CDR1 is SGHTA, CDR2 FQGTGA. J lost 6 bases, V lost 0 bases, and 6 bases had no gene match. The CDR3 length is 15 residues. The CDR3 sequence is CASSLTGGRAGEQYF. Written as DNA, the CDR3 is TGTGCCAGCAGCTTAACCGGCGGGAGGGCGGGCGAGCAGTACTTC.

J is TRBJ1-4 and V is TRBV2; 9 nucleotides align to TRBD1. The CDR3 is 15 amino acids. Germline CDR1 and CDR2: SNHLY and FYNNEI. V shed 6 bases, J shed 6 bases, and the junction held 8 bases outside the gene matches. CDR3: CASRAGTGLDEKLFF. The CDR3 nucleotides are TGTGCCAGCAGAGCCGGGACAGGGTTGGATGAAAAACTGTTTTTT.